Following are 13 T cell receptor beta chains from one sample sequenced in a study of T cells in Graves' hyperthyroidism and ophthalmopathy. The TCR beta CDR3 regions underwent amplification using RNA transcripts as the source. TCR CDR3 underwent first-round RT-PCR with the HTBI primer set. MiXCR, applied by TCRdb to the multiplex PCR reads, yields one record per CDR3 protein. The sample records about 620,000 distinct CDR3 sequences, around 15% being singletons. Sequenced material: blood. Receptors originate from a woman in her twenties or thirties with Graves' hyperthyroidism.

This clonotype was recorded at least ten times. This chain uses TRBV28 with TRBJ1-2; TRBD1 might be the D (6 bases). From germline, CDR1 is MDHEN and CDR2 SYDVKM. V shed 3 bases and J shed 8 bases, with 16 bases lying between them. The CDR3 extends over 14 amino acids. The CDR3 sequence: CASSLDSLLGGYTF. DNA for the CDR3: TGTGCCAGCAGTTTGGACAGCCTTCTCGGCGGCTACACCTTC.

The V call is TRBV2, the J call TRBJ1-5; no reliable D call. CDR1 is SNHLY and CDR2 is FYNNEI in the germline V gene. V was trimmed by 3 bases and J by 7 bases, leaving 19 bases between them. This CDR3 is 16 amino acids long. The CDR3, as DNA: TGTGCCAGCAGTGAGAGCAAGAGTCTTCTGGGACAGCCCCAGCATTTT. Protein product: CASSESKSLLGQPQHF. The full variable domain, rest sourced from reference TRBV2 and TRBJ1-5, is EPEVTQTPSHQVTQMGQEVILRCVPISNHLYFYWYRQILGQKVEFLVSFYNNEISEKSEIFDDQFSVERPDGSNFTLKIRSTKLEDSAMYFCASSESKSLLGQPQHFGDGTRLSIL.

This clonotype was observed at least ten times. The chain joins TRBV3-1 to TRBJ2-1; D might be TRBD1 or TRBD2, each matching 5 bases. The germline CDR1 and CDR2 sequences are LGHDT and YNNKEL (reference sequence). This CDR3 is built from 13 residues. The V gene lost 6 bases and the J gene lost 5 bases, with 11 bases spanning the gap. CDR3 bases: TGTGCCAGCAGTGGGACGGCAAACAATGAGCAGTTCTTC. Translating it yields CASSGTANNEQFF.

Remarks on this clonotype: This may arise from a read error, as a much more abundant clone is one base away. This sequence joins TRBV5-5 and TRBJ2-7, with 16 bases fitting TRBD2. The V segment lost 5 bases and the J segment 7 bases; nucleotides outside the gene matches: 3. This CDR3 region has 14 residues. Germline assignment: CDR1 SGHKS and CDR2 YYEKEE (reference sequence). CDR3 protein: CASRGLAGGNEQYF. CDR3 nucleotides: TGTGCCAGCAGGGGACTAGCGGGAGGGAATGAGCAGTACTTC.

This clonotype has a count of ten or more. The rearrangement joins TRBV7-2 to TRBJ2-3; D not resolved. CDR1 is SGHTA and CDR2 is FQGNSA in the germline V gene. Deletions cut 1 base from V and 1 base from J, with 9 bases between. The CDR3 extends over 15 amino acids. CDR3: CASSLVSIGTDTQYF. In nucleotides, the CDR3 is TGTGCCAGCAGCTTAGTATCGATAGGCACAGATACGCAGTATTTT.

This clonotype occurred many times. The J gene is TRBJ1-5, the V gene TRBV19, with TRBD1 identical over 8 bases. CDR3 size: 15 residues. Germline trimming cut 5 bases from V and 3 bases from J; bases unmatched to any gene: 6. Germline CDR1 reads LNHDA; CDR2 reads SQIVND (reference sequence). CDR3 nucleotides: TGTGCCAGTAGTGGACAGGGCCCCTTCAATCAGCCCCAGCATTTT. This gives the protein CASSGQGPFNQPQHF.

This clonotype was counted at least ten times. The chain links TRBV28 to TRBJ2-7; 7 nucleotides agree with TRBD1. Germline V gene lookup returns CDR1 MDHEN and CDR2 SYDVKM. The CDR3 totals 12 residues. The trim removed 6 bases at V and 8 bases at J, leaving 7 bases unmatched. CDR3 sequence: CASSSRDSKQYF. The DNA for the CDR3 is TGTGCCAGCAGCTCCCGGGACAGCAAGCAGTACTTC.

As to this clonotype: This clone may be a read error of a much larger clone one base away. CDR3 sequence (DNA): TGTGCCAACAGCCCGCGACTAGCGGGAGGCCTCAGCTCCTACAATGAGCAGTTCTTC. Translated: CANSPRLAGGLSSYNEQFF. V usage is TRBV7-9 and J usage is TRBJ2-1; 13 nucleotides match TRBD2. This CDR3 is built from 19 residues. Germline V gene lookup returns CDR1 SEHNR and CDR2 FQNEAQ (reference sequence). Based on the CDR3 plus reference TRBV7-9 and TRBJ2-1, the full variable domain is DTGVSQNPRHKITKRGQNVTFRCDPISEHNRLYWYRQTLGQGPEFLTYFQNEAQLEKSRLLSDRFSAERPKGSFSTLEIQRTEQGDSAMYLCANSPRLAGGLSSYNEQFFGPGTRLTVL.

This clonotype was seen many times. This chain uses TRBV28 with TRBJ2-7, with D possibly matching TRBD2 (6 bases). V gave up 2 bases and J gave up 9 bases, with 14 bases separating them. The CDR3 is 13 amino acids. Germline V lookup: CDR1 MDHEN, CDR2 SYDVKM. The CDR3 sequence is CASSLGGLRGQYF. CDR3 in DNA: TGTGCCAGCAGTTTAGGGGGACTTCGAGGGCAGTACTTC.

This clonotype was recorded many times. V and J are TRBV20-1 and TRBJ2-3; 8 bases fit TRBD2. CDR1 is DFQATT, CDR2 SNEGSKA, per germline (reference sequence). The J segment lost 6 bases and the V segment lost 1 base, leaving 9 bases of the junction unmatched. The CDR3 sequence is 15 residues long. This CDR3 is CSARVAAGAGDTQYF. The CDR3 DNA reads TGCAGTGCTAGAGTAGCAGCGGGGGCTGGGGATACGCAGTATTTT.

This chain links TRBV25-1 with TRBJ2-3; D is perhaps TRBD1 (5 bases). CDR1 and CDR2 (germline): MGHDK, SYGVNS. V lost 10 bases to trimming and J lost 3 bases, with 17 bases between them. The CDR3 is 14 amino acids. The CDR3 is CANSQGLLTDTQYF. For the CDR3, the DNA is TGTGCCAACAGCCAGGGTCTGTTGACAGATACGCAGTATTTT.

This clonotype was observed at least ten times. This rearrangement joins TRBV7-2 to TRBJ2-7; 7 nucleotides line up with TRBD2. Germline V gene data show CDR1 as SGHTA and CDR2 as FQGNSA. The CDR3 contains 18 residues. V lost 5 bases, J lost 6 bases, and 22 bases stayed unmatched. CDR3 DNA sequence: TGTGCCAGCAGCCGCAGAACCCCCGGGGAGCGGGATAGGTTCGAGCAGTACTTC. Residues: CASSRRTPGERDRFEQYF.

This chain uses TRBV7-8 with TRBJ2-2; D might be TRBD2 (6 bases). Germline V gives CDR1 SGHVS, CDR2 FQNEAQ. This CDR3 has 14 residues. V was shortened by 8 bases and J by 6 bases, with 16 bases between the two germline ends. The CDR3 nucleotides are TGTGCCAGCGCCTTAGCGGTTGGTTCCGGGGAGCTGTTTTTT. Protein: CASALAVGSGELFF.